This paragraph reports one T cell receptor beta chain. Its antigen is not yet known. Base-call qualities are not available, and no considerably larger clone is one nucleotide away. The sample comes from a study of blood T cells in healthy people across ages (dated by TCRdb to 2015 to 2017). The study in broad terms: In model experiments, template switching captured roughly one uniquely barcoded TCR beta cDNA molecule for every two T cells. To avoid experimental bias, donors of different ages were distributed randomly across sequencing lanes. The study measured age-related changes in TCR beta repertoire diversity using deep sequencing normalized with unique cDNA molecular identifiers. For two donors (one aged 18 to 30 and one aged 80 or older), the study analyzed two additional independent replicas of 1 million unique cDNA reads from the same blood draw. The donors were divided into four age groups: young (average roughly 15 years), middle-aged (approximately 41), aged (roughly 60) and long-lived (about 90).

On the study overall, not on this receptor specifically: Compared with the aged group, more naive CD4+ T cells, fewer expanded clones and increased TCR diversity were shown by the long-lived group, suggesting age selection. A strong correlation was found between observed TCR beta diversity and the percentage of naive T cells measured by flow cytometry. Estimates of total diversity from one million sequenced T cells were regarded as lower bounds and underestimates. As age increased, observed TCR beta diversity per million T cells dropped in a roughly linear way, and a significant reduction was already evident by age approximately 40. Because profiling used bulk unsorted PBMCs, naive and antigen-experienced compartments could not be compared conclusively. Donor CMV infection status was unknown, potentially confounding age-related changes in expanded clonotypes.

Library prep was done by 5' RACE. Reads for this sample came from an Illumina HiSeq 2500. A second 7 to 11 cycle PCR used a sample-barcoded 5' primer and a J-beta primer mix. Each TCR beta cDNA molecule received a unique molecular identifier from a template-switch 5' adaptor carrying 12 random nucleotides. Each sample yielded at least 3 million CDR3-containing paired-end reads. All of the RNA was converted into first-strand cDNA using the Mint cDNA synthesis kit, with a TRBC-specific oligonucleotide serving as the primer. After uracil-DNA glycosylase treatment, a first 18-cycle PCR used universal primers M1SS and BC2_uni_R on all cDNA. As for the authors' bioinformatics: Normalization of each sample was performed by random selection of 1 million high-quality reads, each carrying a distinct molecular identifier. Reads sharing molecular identifiers were discarded rather than binned into consensus sequences. MiTCR, run with a Q25 quality threshold and the strictest error-elimination algorithm, handled CDR3 identification, clonotype clustering and error correction. A nonparametric unseen species model with Euler transformation was used to estimate lower-bound total TCR beta diversity. TCRdb ran its own pipeline on the public reads, namely fastp trimming at Q25 and MiXCR clone calling, and kept in-frame beta chains. When rows share a CDR3 protein, they turn into one entry using the most common DNA and genes. TCRdb's processing, not the authors' own work, is the source of the V and J calls. The sample profile shows about 730,000 distinct CDR3 sequences; approximately 39% of them were found once. In total, the top ten clones hold less than 25% of the sample.

The germline V gene sets CDR1 to SGHRS and CDR2 to YFSETQ. The CDR3 runs 15 amino acids, cysteine and phenylalanine included. Only the CDR3 part of the read is kept: 45 bases, read in frame from the first base. The V and J ends are trimmed by 0 bases and 0 bases, leaving 7 bases between them. The approximately 39 donors, aged about 6 to 95 years, were systemically healthy Caucasian individuals from Russia. Each donor gave about 10 milliliters of peripheral blood, drawn into EDTA-treated Vacutainer tubes. Ficoll-Paque density-gradient centrifugation was used to isolate PBMCs, with at least 7 million per sample. Total RNA was extracted from PBMCs with Trizol reagent, with at least 6 micrograms obtained per sample. For every donor, an aliquot of PBMCs went through flow cytometry to measure the percentages of naive CD45RAhigh/CD27high T cells.

The chain couples TRBV5-1 to TRBJ1-3, with no confident D gene call. The sequence came from a woman aged 55 to 70 in good health. Sequenced sample: blood. The DNA sequence follows: TGCGCCAGCAGCTTGGCCGGCAACTCTGGAAACACCATATATTTT. Its translation reads: CASSLAGNSGNTIYF.